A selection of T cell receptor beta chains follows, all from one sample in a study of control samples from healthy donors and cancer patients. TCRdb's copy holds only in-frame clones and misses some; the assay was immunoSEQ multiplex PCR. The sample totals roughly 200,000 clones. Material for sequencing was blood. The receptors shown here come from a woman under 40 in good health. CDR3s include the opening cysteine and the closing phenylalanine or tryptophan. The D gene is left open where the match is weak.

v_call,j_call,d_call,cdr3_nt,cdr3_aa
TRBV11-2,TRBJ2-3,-,TGTGCCAGCAGCAGCGCCCCACGACGAGGCACAGATACGCAGTATTTT,CASSSAPRRGTDTQYF
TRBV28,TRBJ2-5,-,TGTGCCAGCAGTTTATCCCCGAACAGGGGGGGGGAGACCCAGTACTTC,CASSLSPNRGGETQYF
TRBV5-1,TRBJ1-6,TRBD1,TGCGCCAGCAGCCTTGGGGGACAGACGTATTCACCCCTCCACTTT,CASSLGGQTYSPLHF
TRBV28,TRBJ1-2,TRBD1,TGTGCCAGTGGGGACAGGGTTTTAGAATGGGACTATGGCTACACCTTC,CASGDRVLEWDYGYTF
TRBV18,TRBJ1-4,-,TGTGCCAGCTCTCCAACGCCCTCAACTAATGAAAAACTGTTTTTT,CASSPTPSTNEKLFF
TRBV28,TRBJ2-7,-,TGTGCCAGCAGTTTTCGAAGGGGCCTTTCCTACGAGCAGTACTTC,CASSFRRGLSYEQYF
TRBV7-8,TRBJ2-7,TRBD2,TGTGCCAGCAGCTTGCGACGGACTAGCGGATCCGAGCAGTACTTC,CASSLRRTSGSEQYF
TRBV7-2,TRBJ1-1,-,TGTGCCAGCAGCTCTCGACTTTACACTGAAGCTTTCTTT,CASSSRLYTEAFF
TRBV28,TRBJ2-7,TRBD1,TGTGCCAGCAGTTTGGCGGAGACAGGGTCCTACGAGCAGTACTTC,CASSLAETGSYEQYF
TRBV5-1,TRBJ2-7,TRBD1,TGCGCCAGCAGCTTGGGTAGACAGGGGAGCTCCTACGAGCAGTACTTC,CASSLGRQGSSYEQYF
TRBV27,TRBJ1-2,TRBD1,TGTGCCAGCAGGTCTCTACAGGGGAACTATGGCTACACCTTC,CASRSLQGNYGYTF
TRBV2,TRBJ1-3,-,TGTGCCAGCAGTGAACAGGGGACCGGAAACACCATATATTTT,CASSEQGTGNTIYF
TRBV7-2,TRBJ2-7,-,TGTGCCAGCAGCTTCCTCGGACTCCGCTACGAGCAGTACTTC,CASSFLGLRYEQYF
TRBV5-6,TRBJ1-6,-,TGTGCCAGCACCAATGGACAGTCCTATAATTCACCCCTCCACTTT,CASTNGQSYNSPLHF
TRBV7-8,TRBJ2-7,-,TGTGCCAGCAGCCGTTCCTACGAGCAGTACTTC,CASSRSYEQYF
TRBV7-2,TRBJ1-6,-,TGTGCCAGCAAAAAAGGAACGAGGGTGGATTCACCCCTCCACTTT,CASKKGTRVDSPLHF
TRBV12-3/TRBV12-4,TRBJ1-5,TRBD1,TGTGCCAGCAGTGGGACAGGGGGTCAGCCCCAGCATTTT,CASSGTGGQPQHF
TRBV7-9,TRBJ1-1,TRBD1,TGTGCCAGCAGCTTGACAGGGGCAAACACTGAAGCTTTCTTT,CASSLTGANTEAFF
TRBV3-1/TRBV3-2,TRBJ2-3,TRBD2,TGTGCCAGCAGCCAAGACGGCAGCGGGGGCTATACTAGCACAGATACGCAGTATTTT,CASSQDGSGGYTSTDTQYF
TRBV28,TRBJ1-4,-,TGTGCCAGCAGTTTATCGTTATTGGGTAATGAAAAACTGTTTTTT,CASSLSLLGNEKLFF
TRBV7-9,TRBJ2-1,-,TGTGCCAGCAGCTTTTATGAAGGGCTCTACAATGAGCAGTTCTTC,CASSFYEGLYNEQFF
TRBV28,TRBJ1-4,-,TGTGCCAGCAGGGTGGAAGAAAAACTGTTTTTT,CASRVEEKLFF
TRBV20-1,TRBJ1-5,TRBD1,TGCAGTGCTAGTCCTGGTCAGGGGGCAAGTCAGCCCCAGCATTTT,CSASPGQGASQPQHF
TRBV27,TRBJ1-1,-,TGTGCCAGCAGTTTTCCTCCGGGACGGAAGAACACTGAAGCTTTCTTT,CASSFPPGRKNTEAFF
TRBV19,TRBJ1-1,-,TGTGCCAGTAGTATAGTCGGCGGCCCCTTGAACACTGAAGCTTTCTTT,CASSIVGGPLNTEAFF
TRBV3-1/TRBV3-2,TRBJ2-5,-,TGTGCCAGCAGCCACCTCCGCGGTCAGGGGGAGACCCAGTACTTC,CASSHLRGQGETQYF
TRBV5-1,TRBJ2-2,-,TGCGCCAGCAGCTTGAATCAGGGGATCACCGGGGAGCTGTTTTTT,CASSLNQGITGELFF
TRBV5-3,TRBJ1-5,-,TGTGCCAGAAGCTTGAAGGGCCAGAGCAATCAGCCCCAGCATTTT,CARSLKGQSNQPQHF
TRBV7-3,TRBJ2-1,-,TGTGCCAGCAGCCCCATAGGGGGACTAAGAAATGAGCAGTTCTTC,CASSPIGGLRNEQFF
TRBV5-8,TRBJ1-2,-,TGTGCCAGCAGCCTGGAGAAGCGGACGGCAATCTATGGCTACACCTTC,CASSLEKRTAIYGYTF
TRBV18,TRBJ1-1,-,TGTGCCAGCTCACCTAACCCTCGACGGATGAACACTGAAGCTTTCTTT,CASSPNPRRMNTEAFF
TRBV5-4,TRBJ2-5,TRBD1,TGTGCCAGCAGCTCCTTACTACCCTACAGGGGGCGAGGAGAGACCCAGTACTTC,CASSSLLPYRGRGETQYF
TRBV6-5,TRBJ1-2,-,TGTGCCAGCAGCGGTCCGGGCCACCGGCTGTACACCTTC,CASSGPGHRLYTF
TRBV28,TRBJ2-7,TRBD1,TGTGCCAGCCGACGGGGACAGAGCTCCTACGAGCAGTACTTC,CASRRGQSSYEQYF
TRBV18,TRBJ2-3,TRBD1,TGTGCCAGCTCACCACGGGACAGGGGGCGGACAGATACGCAGTATTTT,CASSPRDRGRTDTQYF
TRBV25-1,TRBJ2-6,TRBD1,TGTGCCAGCAGTGTTCCCGGGACAGGGTCCGGGGCCAACGTCCTGACTTTC,CASSVPGTGSGANVLTF
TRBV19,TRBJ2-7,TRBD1,TGTGCCAGTAGGAGGACAGGGGAAATGAGATACGAGCAGTACTTC,CASRRTGEMRYEQYF